The rows below give T cell receptor beta chains drawn from one sample of a study of CD8 T cells in ankylosing spondylitis. TCRdb independently ran MiXCR on the 5' RACE reads; one entry per CDR3 protein. Seen here are 350,000 to 450,000 distinct CDR3 sequences, about 20% observed once, and the top ten hold about 12%. Material for sequencing was blood, either unsorted or a sorted T cell fraction (not recorded which). These receptors all stem from a male donor with ankylosing spondylitis or in good health (not recorded which). CDR3s include the opening cysteine and the closing phenylalanine or tryptophan. The D gene is left open where the match is weak. Size is omitted from some rows. Given values are once, few, many or a class for expanded clones.

.	TRBV10-3	.	TRBJ2-7	CANAAEDSLSYEQYF	TGTGCCAATGCGGCCGAGGACAGCCTCTCCTACGAGCAGTACTTC
.	TRBV27	.	TRBJ2-1	CASSLSGDLDEQFF	TGTGCCAGCAGTTTATCAGGGGACTTGGATGAGCAGTTCTTC
few	TRBV27	.	TRBJ2-7	CASSLSHISYEQYF	TGTGCCAGCAGTTTATCACACATCTCCTACGAGCAGTACTTC
.	TRBV7-9	TRBD2	TRBJ2-1	CASRNSGGAGNEQFF	TGTGCCAGCAGAAATAGCGGGGGGGCCGGCAATGAGCAGTTCTTC
few	TRBV7-3	TRBD2	TRBJ2-1	CASSLWGTSGYNEQFF	TGTGCCAGCAGCTTATGGGGGACTAGCGGATACAATGAGCAGTTCTTC
few	TRBV3-1	.	TRBJ2-7	CASSQVVVSYEQYF	TGTGCCAGCAGCCAAGTAGTGGTTTCCTACGAGCAGTACTTC
.	TRBV29-1	.	TRBJ1-2	CSVEGGSNYGYTF	TGCAGCGTTGAGGGCGGTTCTAACTATGGCTACACCTTC
.	TRBV12-3/TRBV12-4	TRBD2	TRBJ2-5	CASSTPLAGGQETQYF	TGTGCCAGCAGCACCCCGCTAGCGGGGGGGCAAGAGACCCAGTACTTC
.	TRBV2	.	TRBJ1-4	CASSDKWPSAGTNEKLFF	TGTGCCAGCAGTGATAAGTGGCCTTCGGCAGGAACTAATGAAAAACTGTTTTTT
.	TRBV2	TRBD2	TRBJ2-3	CASRDPGLAGGDTQYF	TGTGCCAGCAGAGATCCGGGACTAGCGGGGGGTGATACGCAGTATTTT
.	TRBV10-2	TRBD2	TRBJ2-1	CASSGTSGDNEQFF	TGCGCCAGCAGCGGCACTAGCGGGGACAATGAGCAGTTCTTC
.	TRBV29-1	.	TRBJ2-1	CSVGRDGYNEQFF	TGCAGCGTGGGTAGGGACGGTTACAATGAGCAGTTCTTC
once	TRBV4-2	TRBD2	TRBJ2-5	CASSQPERGDQETQYF	TGTGCCAGCAGTCAACCAGAGCGGGGGGACCAAGAGACCCAGTACTTC
.	TRBV28	.	TRBJ2-5	CASSLGFRETQYF	TGTGCCAGCAGTTTGGGATTTCGGGAGACCCAGTACTTC
.	TRBV4-1	.	TRBJ2-7	CASSQDRQGRNEQYF	TGCGCCAGCAGCCAAGATAGGCAGGGAAGGAACGAGCAGTACTTC
few	TRBV20-1	.	TRBJ2-7	CSVPREGPQYF	TGCAGCGTACCGCGTGAGGGACCCCAGTACTTC
.	TRBV4-1	.	TRBJ2-7	CASSQDRDTHEQYF	TGCGCCAGCAGCCAAGATAGAGATACCCACGAGCAGTACTTC
.	TRBV9	TRBD2	TRBJ2-7	CASSTTSAHESYEQYF	TGTGCCAGCAGTACTACTAGCGCCCACGAATCCTACGAGCAGTACTTC
.	TRBV11-2	TRBD1	TRBJ2-3	CASSLAGDRVGNTQYF	TGTGCCAGCAGCTTAGCCGGCGACAGGGTCGGAAATACGCAGTATTTT
.	TRBV25-1	TRBD1	TRBJ2-7	CASSEGQNSYEQYF	TGTGCCAGCAGTGAGGGACAGAACTCCTACGAGCAGTACTTC
.	TRBV12-3/TRBV12-4	.	TRBJ1-2	CASSPLGLYNYGYTF	TGTGCCAGCAGTCCGTTGGGCCTGTACAACTATGGCTACACCTTC
few	TRBV7-8	TRBD2	TRBJ2-5	CASSLAASGGSTQYF	TGTGCCAGCAGCTTAGCGGCTAGCGGGGGTTCGACCCAGTACTTC
.	TRBV7-9	TRBD2	TRBJ2-1	CASTSSGGFSYNEQFF	TGTGCCAGCACCTCGTCCGGGGGGTTCTCCTACAATGAGCAGTTCTTC
.	TRBV29-1	.	TRBJ2-6	CSAQHSGANVLTF	TGCAGCGCACAGCACTCTGGGGCCAACGTCCTGACTTTC
few	TRBV11-2	.	TRBJ2-7	CASRARDAYEQYF	TGTGCCAGCAGAGCGAGGGACGCCTACGAGCAGTACTTC
few	TRBV7-2	.	TRBJ2-1	CASSGRTSAYNEQFF	TGTGCCAGCAGCGGACGGACCTCTGCCTACAATGAGCAGTTCTTC
.	TRBV7-9	.	TRBJ2-1	CASSLSTGTNEQFF	TGTGCCAGCAGCTTATCTACAGGGACCAATGAGCAGTTCTTC
few	TRBV24-1	.	TRBJ2-3	CATSDLWGRTDTQYF	TGTGCCACCAGTGATTTGTGGGGGCGGACAGATACGCAGTATTTT
few	TRBV28	.	TRBJ1-6	CASRESSYNSPLHF	TGTGCCAGCCGAGAAAGCTCCTATAATTCACCCCTCCACTTT
few	TRBV28	TRBD1	TRBJ2-1	CASSSDREDVHEQFF	TGTGCCAGCAGTTCGGACAGGGAGGATGTGCATGAGCAGTTCTTC
.	TRBV4-1	TRBD2	TRBJ2-3	CASSQDDGGFLTDTQYF	TGCGCCAGCAGCCAAGATGACGGGGGGTTCCTCACAGATACGCAGTATTTT
few	TRBV6-5	TRBD1	TRBJ1-1	CASRYRDRGTEAFF	TGTGCCAGCAGATACCGGGACAGGGGTACTGAAGCTTTCTTT
.	TRBV5-1	TRBD2	TRBJ2-1	CASSLVVLAGGPSEQFF	TGCGCCAGCAGCTTGGTGGTATTAGCGGGGGGGCCAAGTGAGCAGTTCTTC
.	TRBV12-3/TRBV12-4	.	TRBJ1-2	CASSPSLQGLYGYTF	TGTGCCAGCAGTCCAAGTCTACAGGGACTCTATGGCTACACCTTC
.	TRBV13	TRBD2	TRBJ2-3	CASSPEASGGTPRDTQYF	TGTGCCAGCTCGCCAGAGGCTAGCGGGGGGACCCCTCGAGATACGCAGTATTTT
few	TRBV12-5	.	TRBJ2-4	CATPQGRGTKNIQYF	TGTGCTACCCCACAAGGAAGGGGGACCAAAAACATTCAGTACTTC
few	TRBV10-1	.	TRBJ2-1	CASSESPGNEQFF	TGCGCCAGCAGTGAGTCTCCGGGGAATGAGCAGTTCTTC
.	TRBV12-3/TRBV12-4	.	TRBJ2-7	CASSLDGGRRTF	TGTGCCAGCAGTCTCGATGGGGGCAGGCGGACGTTC
few	TRBV5-4	TRBD1	TRBJ1-2	CASSSQQGADGYTF	TGTGCCAGCAGCTCCCAACAGGGGGCTGATGGCTACACCTTC
.	TRBV4-1	.	TRBJ2-7	CASSQTQGSSYEQYF	TGCGCCAGCAGCCAAACGCAGGGGTCCTCCTACGAGCAGTACTTC
few	TRBV11-2	TRBD2	TRBJ2-1	CASSRSGGDSYNEQFF	TGTGCCAGCAGCCGCAGCGGGGGGGACTCCTACAATGAGCAGTTCTTC
.	TRBV11-2	.	TRBJ2-3	CASSHRPTDTQYF	TGTGCCAGCAGCCACCGACCCACAGATACGCAGTATTTT
.	TRBV6-1	TRBD2	TRBJ2-5	CASSPAGGPTETQYF	TGTGCCAGCAGTCCAGCGGGGGGCCCGACGGAGACCCAGTACTTC
.	TRBV5-1	.	TRBJ2-3	CASSSYRGLLNTQYF	TGCGCCAGCAGCTCGTACAGGGGACTTTTAAATACGCAGTATTTT
.	TRBV21-1	.	TRBJ2-7	CASSKGRPSGDYEQYF	TGTGCCAGCAGCAAAGGGAGACCCAGTGGGGACTACGAGCAGTACTTC
few	TRBV4-1	.	TRBJ2-7	CASSQAVVAYEQYF	TGCGCCAGCAGCCAAGCTGTTGTGGCCTACGAGCAGTACTTC
.	TRBV2	.	TRBJ2-7	CASSHTSGVVYEQYF	TGTGCCAGCAGTCACACGAGTGGAGTCGTCTACGAGCAGTACTTC
many	TRBV29-1	TRBD1	TRBJ2-4	CSVTGWDKNIQYF	TGCAGCGTGACAGGGTGGGACAAAAACATTCAGTACTTC
.	TRBV4-1	.	TRBJ2-7	CASSQVGGYYEQYF	TGCGCCAGCAGCCAAGTCGGGGGATACTACGAGCAGTACTTC
few	TRBV7-9	.	TRBJ1-5	CASSLGSGPQHF	TGTGCCAGCAGCTTAGGATCCGGGCCCCAGCATTTT
.	TRBV7-9	.	TRBJ1-1	CASRIDPNTEAFF	TGTGCCAGCAGGATCGACCCGAACACTGAAGCTTTCTTT
.	TRBV13	TRBD2	TRBJ2-7	CASSPRLAGSQGYEQYF	TGTGCCAGCAGCCCCCGCCTAGCGGGGAGCCAAGGGTACGAGCAGTACTTC
.	TRBV5-6	.	TRBJ1-2	CASSSGVGGYSRGYTF	TGTGCCAGCAGCTCGGGGGTTGGGGGATATTCGCGTGGCTACACCTTC
many	TRBV6-5	TRBD2	TRBJ2-3	CASSNLAVYTDTQYF	TGTGCCAGCAGTAACCTAGCGGTATACACAGATACGCAGTATTTT